The present TCR beta chain was sequenced within a study of blood T cell repertoires in COVID-19. Libraries were prepared by immunoSEQ multiplex PCR; TCRdb keeps only in-frame clonotypes and omits some of them. The repertoire includes over 55,000 clones, roughly 80% of them detected once, and roughly a tenth sits in the top ten. This CDR3 contains 15 residues. CDR1 is MNHEY, CDR2 SMNVEV, per germline (reference sequence). V shed 5 bases, J shed 4 bases, and the junction held 7 bases outside the gene matches. Source material: peripheral blood. The clonotype was recovered from an elderly man with COVID-19, enrolled during active disease. The chain combines TRBV27 with TRBJ2-2; 7 nucleotides line up with TRBD2. CDR3 protein: CASSPPSGSTGELFF. The CDR3 DNA reads as TGTGCCAGCAGTCCTCCTAGCGGAAGCACCGGGGAGCTGTTTTTT.